The 5 T cell receptor beta chains reported below all come from one sample, sequenced in a study of shared clonotypes between healthy human individuals. Naive CD8 cells were CD45RO-negative, positively selected for CCR7, excluding terminally differentiated effector memory CD45RA+ cells. The assay was immunoSEQ multiplex PCR, and TCRdb's table has in-frame clones only and misses some. This sample has some 2.1 million clones, with over 85% found just once. The specimen was naive CD8+ T cells from PBMCs. The receptor set was obtained from a man aged 18-30 years in good health. Some clones in this sample may be carry-over from other donors' samples.

The V call is TRBV9, the J call TRBJ2-7; D gene ambiguous. V lost 0 bases and J 3 bases, leaving 10 bases between the germline ends. The CDR3 has 14 amino acids. Germline V gene data show CDR1 as SGDLS and CDR2 as YYNGEE. The CDR3 sequence: CASSVGSNHYEQYF. The CDR3 nucleotides read TGTGCCAGCAGCGTAGGCAGCAATCACTACGAGCAGTACTTC. The whole variable domain, filled in from reference TRBV9 and TRBJ2-7, reads DSGVTQTPKHLITATGQRVTLRCSPRSGDLSVYWYQQSLDQGLQFLIQYYNGEERAKGNILERFSAQQFPDLHSELNLSSLELGDSALYFCASSVGSNHYEQYFGPGTRLTVT.

To note about this clone: This sequence may be a read error, since a much larger clone differs from it by one base. CDR3 coding DNA: TGTGCCAGCAGCTTAGGGGCGACCCAGTACTTC. This encodes CASSLGATQYF. This chain links TRBV5-6 with TRBJ2-5; D may be TRBD1 (5 bases). Between the trimmed V and J ends, which lost 2 bases and 7 bases, there was a span of 6 bases. The V gene's germline CDR1 is SGHDT and CDR2 YYEEEE. There are 11 residues in the CDR3.

About this clone: This CDR3 is also generated by other DNA sequences in the sample. The V and J genes are TRBV9 and TRBJ2-7; 13 nucleotides line up with TRBD2. The ends lost 3 bases at V and 3 bases at J; junction bases unmatched: 3. This CDR3 contains 15 residues. Germline values: CDR1 SGDLS, CDR2 YYNGEE. The CDR3 region is CASSAGTSGDYEQYF. Here the CDR3 DNA reads TGTGCCAGCAGCGCCGGGACTAGCGGGGACTACGAGCAGTACTTC.

V and J are TRBV5-6 and TRBJ2-7; 8 bases line up with TRBD2. Trimming at V came to 4 bases and at J to 2 bases, leaving 14 bases not matched to a gene. Germline V gene sequence: CDR1 SGHDT, CDR2 YYEEEE. This CDR3 spans 17 amino acids. The CDR3 sequence is CASSLGVGGGFTYEQYF. DNA for the CDR3: TGTGCCAGCAGCCTGGGAGTCGGCGGGGGGTTCACCTACGAGCAGTACTTC.

Details on this clone: The DNA is omitted, as the CDR3 cannot be located on it reliably, and the CDR3 follows TCRdb's listing. The chain uses TRBV27 and TRBJ2-3; the table's TRBD2 call for D was not verified on the DNA. The CDR3 is 15 amino acids long, termini counted. Germline V gene lookup returns CDR1 MNHEY and CDR2 SMNVEV (reference sequence). CDR3 loop: CASSSSVYLTDTQYF.